What follows is one TCR beta chain and its context. Libraries were prepared by immunoSEQ multiplex PCR; TCRdb keeps only in-frame clonotypes and omits some of them. The data contain some 130,000 clones, about 89% of them singletons. The data stem from a study of blood T cell repertoires in COVID-19. Across the whole study: Researchers got acute and convalescent COVID-19 samples from the United States, Italy and Spain. T cells, B-cell-depleted T cells, or PBMCs provided the cDNA or gDNA that served as material.

The TCR originated in a man aged 60 to 69 with COVID-19, enrolled during active disease. Source material: peripheral blood.

CDR3 in DNA: TGCAGCGTCAGCGGGGCGGAATATGGCTACACCTTC. This sequence encodes CSVSGAEYGYTF. V is TRBV29-1 and J is TRBJ1-2; weak D call: TRBD1 (5 bases). The CDR3 consists of 12 residues. Germline-derived CDR1 and CDR2 are SQVTM and ANQGSEA. With 6 bases removed from V and 5 bases from J, the gap between germline ends came to 13 bases.